This TCR beta chain was identified during a study of blood T cell repertoires in COVID-19. Study as a whole: COVID-19 samples, acute and convalescent, were from the United States, Italy and Spain. T cells, B-cell-depleted T cells, or PBMCs provided the cDNA or gDNA that served as material.

Some clones are missing from TCRdb's copy, which holds only in-frame ones; the method was immunoSEQ multiplex PCR. Here the sample spans some 150,000 clones, around 87% being singletons. The ends were cut back, 3 bases at V and 3 bases at J, with 10 bases in the middle. This CDR3 spans 14 amino acids. Germline V gene lookup returns CDR1 SGHTA and CDR2 FQGTGA. V and J are TRBV7-3 and TRBJ2-3, with D tentatively TRBD1 (6 bases). The sequence was obtained from a woman between 40 and 55 years old with acute or convalescent COVID-19. Sequences were obtained from peripheral blood. The DNA for the CDR3 is TGTGCCAGCAGCTTGGACAGCGGAACAGATACGCAGTATTTT. Translation: CASSLDSGTDTQYF.